Listed here are 31 T cell receptor beta chains from one sample, sequenced in a study of T cells after yellow fever vaccination. TCRdb ran MiXCR on the 5' RACE reads and lists one entry per CDR3 protein. The sample carries a few hundred thousand distinct CDR3 sequences, around 4% recorded once. Sequenced material: PBMCs, taken on the day of the yellow fever booster vaccination. The receptors were sampled from a man between 18 and 29 years old who received the YFV17D yellow fever vaccine.

This clonotype was picked up many times. V and J are TRBV11-2 and TRBJ2-3; TRBD2 aligns across 9 bases. Losses at the gene ends were 6 bases for V and 3 bases for J; bases not matched to a gene: 10. Germline V gene data show CDR1 as SGHAT and CDR2 as FQNNGV. There are 16 residues in the CDR3. The CDR3 spells CASRPGASGATDTQYF. The CDR3 DNA is TGTGCCAGCAGACCCGGGGCTAGCGGGGCGACAGATACGCAGTATTTT.

The CDR3: CASSYTGGAQQYF. As DNA, the CDR3 is TGCGCCAGCAGCTACACAGGTGGGGCCCAGCAGTACTTC. The chain carries TRBV4-3 and TRBJ2-7, with a tentative D call TRBD1 (5 bases). The CDR3 is 13 residues long. Germline CDR1 reads LGHNA; CDR2 reads YSLEER. Trimming took 5 bases from V and 8 from J, leaving 16 bases between them.

The chain is built from TRBV11-2 and TRBJ2-3; D is undetermined. V lost 5 bases and J 2 bases, leaving 17 bases between the germline ends. CDR1 SGHAT and CDR2 FQNNGV come from the germline V gene. The CDR3 contains 16 residues. This CDR3 is CASSPLLAESTDTQYF. In DNA, the CDR3 is TGTGCCAGCAGCCCCCTACTCGCGGAGTCCACAGATACGCAGTATTTT. The full variable domain, completed using reference TRBV11-2 and TRBJ2-3, is EAGVAQSPRYKIIEKRQSVAFWCNPISGHATLYWYQQILGQGPKLLIQFQNNGVVDDSQLPKDRFSAERLKGVDSTLKIQPAKLEDSAVYLCASSPLLAESTDTQYFGPGTRLTVL.

This clonotype showed up just a few times. CDR3 region: CASSFNTPGNTIYF. The DNA for the CDR3 is TGCGCCAGCAGCTTTAATACCCCCGGAAACACCATATATTTT. The chain recombines TRBV5-1 with TRBJ1-3; no firm D call. This CDR3 contains 14 residues. CDR1 and CDR2 from the germline V gene are SGHRS and YFSETQ. The V end was cut by 2 bases, the J end by 4 bases, with 10 bases between.

This chain joins TRBV18 and TRBJ1-2, with a tentative D call TRBD1 (5 bases). There are 17 residues in the CDR3. Trimming pared 0 bases from V and 0 bases from J, leaving 14 bases between. Germline V gene sequence: CDR1 KGHSH, CDR2 LQKENI. CDR3 sequence (DNA): TGTGCCAGCTCACCACCGTCGGCGCTGGGGGCTAACTATGGCTACACCTTC. Translating it yields CASSPPSALGANYGYTF.

This clonotype was observed at least ten times. The chain uses TRBV7-9 and TRBJ2-1; 8 nucleotides align to TRBD2. Unmatched junction bases numbered 13, after V lost 10 bases and J lost 8 bases. In germline, CDR1 is SEHNR, CDR2 FQNEAQ (reference sequence). This CDR3 contains 14 residues. CDR3 region: CATKIFSGDHEQFF. Here the CDR3 DNA reads TGTGCCACCAAAATTTTTAGCGGGGATCATGAGCAGTTCTTC. The complete variable domain, with remaining parts taken from reference TRBV7-9 and TRBJ2-1, reads DTGVSQNPRHKITKRGQNVTFRCDPISEHNRLYWYRQTLGQGPEFLTYFQNEAQLEKSRLLSDRFSAERPKGSFSTLEIQRTEQGDSAMYLCATKIFSGDHEQFFGPGTRLTVL.

This clonotype turned up a few times. The V and J genes are TRBV20-1 and TRBJ1-1; the D is unclear. Per germline, CDR1 DFQATT and CDR2 SNEGSKA (reference sequence). The CDR3 is made up of 14 amino acids. The V gene lost 6 bases and the J gene lost 1 base, with 15 bases spanning the gap. CDR3 loop: CSAPRRGTNTEAFF. CDR3 bases: TGCAGTGCCCCTAGGCGAGGAACGAACACTGAAGCTTTCTTT.

Ten or more counts support this clonotype. The V and J genes are TRBV10-2 and TRBJ2-7; no clear D gene. The CDR3 extends over 12 amino acids. Trimming pared 5 bases from V and 3 bases from J, leaving 8 bases between. The germline gives CDR1 WSHSY, CDR2 SAAADI. CDR3: CASSPQVYEQYF. The CDR3 DNA is TGCGCCAGCAGTCCCCAAGTCTACGAGCAGTACTTC.

This clonotype was seen ten or more times. This chain uses TRBV4-2 with TRBJ2-7; 8 bases match TRBD2. Germline assignment: CDR1 LGHNA and CDR2 YNFKEQ. V lost 3 bases and J lost 7; bases outside the gene matches: 5. The CDR3 runs 13 residues. DNA of the CDR3: TGTGCCAGCAGCCAGGCCGGGGGGGAAGAGCAGTACTTC. This translates into CASSQAGGEEQYF.

The chain is built from TRBV4-1 and TRBJ2-7, with D perhaps matching TRBD1 (6 bases). Germline CDR1 reads MGHRA; CDR2 reads YSYEKL. Deletions cut 1 base from V and 6 bases from J, with 19 bases between. CDR3 length: 16 residues. The chain's CDR3 is CASSQGTGTPPSEQYF. The CDR3 region has the DNA TGCGCCAGCAGCCAAGGGACCGGGACACCTCCATCCGAGCAGTACTTC.

The table lists this clonotype with many counts. The chain joins TRBV5-4 to TRBJ1-5; 7 bases match TRBD1. The CDR3 has 14 amino acids. Germline V CDR1 and CDR2: SGHNT, YYREEE (reference sequence). V lost 4 bases to trimming and J lost 6 bases; unmatched junction nucleotides: 7. The CDR3 nucleotides are TGTGCCAGCAGCCAAGGGGGCGCGGGTCAGCCCCAGCATTTT. Protein: CASSQGGAGQPQHF. The variable domain in full, with the rest retrieved from reference TRBV5-4 and TRBJ1-5, is ETGVTQSPTHLIKTRGQQVTLRCSSQSGHNTVSWYQQALGQGPQFIFQYYREEENGRGNFPPRFSGLQFPNYSSELNVNALELDDSALYLCASSQGGAGQPQHFGDGTRLSIL.

CDR3 amino acids: CASSPQYRAFSNEKLFF. DNA of the CDR3: TGTGCCAGCAGTCCCCAGTACAGGGCTTTTAGTAATGAAAAACTGTTTTTT. V usage is TRBV27 and J usage is TRBJ1-4; D is perhaps TRBD1 (6 bases). There are 17 residues in the CDR3. Germline CDR1 and CDR2: MNHEY and SMNVEV (reference sequence). Trimming pared 5 bases from V and 4 bases from J, leaving 20 bases between.

The chain joins TRBV7-2 to TRBJ1-1, with TRBD1 as a possible D gene (6 bases). The CDR3 is 17 residues long. CDR1 and CDR2 from the germline V gene are SGHTA and FQGNSA. V was trimmed by 6 bases and J by 3 bases, leaving 23 bases between them. The CDR3 sequence is CASRPTGGRGFYTEAFF. The DNA for the CDR3 is TGTGCCAGCAGACCCACTGGCGGCAGGGGTTTTTACACTGAAGCTTTCTTT.

CDR3 amino acids: CASSYSARGATDTQYF. The DNA of the CDR3 is TGTGCCAGCAGTTACTCGGCTCGGGGGGCCACAGATACGCAGTATTTT. The chain uses TRBV6-5 and TRBJ2-3; D possibly corresponds to TRBD2 (7 bases). The CDR3 sequence is 16 residues long. Trimming left V 0 bases short and J 2 bases short, with 12 bases between. Germline V gene sequence: CDR1 MNHEY, CDR2 SVGAGI.

This clonotype was picked up many times. This chain joins TRBV2 and TRBJ2-5, with D possibly being TRBD1 (6 bases). Between the trimmed V and J ends, which lost 2 bases and 4 bases, there was a span of 11 bases. CDR3 size: 14 residues. Germline V gives CDR1 SNHLY, CDR2 FYNNEI. CDR3: CASSEQGHGETQYF. CDR3 nucleotides: TGTGCCAGCAGTGAACAGGGGCATGGAGAGACCCAGTACTTC.

The gene calls are TRBV6-5 and TRBJ2-3, with D possibly being TRBD1 (5 bases). Germline V lookup: CDR1 MNHEY, CDR2 SVGAGI. The germline V and J ends were trimmed by 2 bases and 0 bases, with 9 bases remaining between them. The CDR3 covers 15 residues. The CDR3 DNA follows: TGTGCCAGCAGTTACGCCACAGGTAGCACAGATACGCAGTATTTT. This codes for CASSYATGSTDTQYF.

Many counts were recorded for this clonotype. V gene TRBV29-1 combines with J gene TRBJ2-2, with TRBD1 matching over 9 bases. V lost 1 base, J lost 4 bases, and 1 base stayed unmatched. The CDR3 length is 14 residues. In germline, CDR1 is SQVTM, CDR2 ANQGSEA. The CDR3 loop reads CSVEGDRVTGELFF. CDR3 sequence (DNA): TGCAGCGTTGAAGGGGACAGGGTCACCGGGGAGCTGTTTTTT.

This clonotype came up many times. The chain employs TRBV5-1 and TRBJ2-2, with D unclear. CDR1 is SGHRS, CDR2 YFSETQ, per germline. The ends were cut back, 4 bases at V and 7 bases at J, with 8 bases in the middle. The CDR3 has 12 amino acids. The CDR3 DNA reads as TGCGCCAGCAGCGTCGGGTTCGGGGAGCTGTTTTTT. It translates to CASSVGFGELFF.

V usage is TRBV7-6 and J usage is TRBJ2-7; 9 nucleotides match TRBD1. The V gene end was trimmed by 5 bases and the J gene end by 2 bases; junction bases not matched to a gene: 7. The length of the CDR3 is 15 residues. Germline CDR1 is SGHVS and CDR2 is FNYEAQ. Written as DNA, the CDR3 is TGTGCCAGCAGCGCCTACAGGGGGCGAGCCTACGAGCAGTACTTC. Protein: CASSAYRGRAYEQYF.

The sample holds many counts of this clonotype. The chain couples TRBV7-9 to TRBJ2-7; tentatively, D is TRBD1 or TRBD2 (5 bases each). CDR3 size: 15 residues. The germline CDR1 and CDR2 sequences are SEHNR and FQNEAQ (reference sequence). V shed 5 bases and J shed 0 bases, with 14 bases lying between them. The CDR3 protein is CASSGSGTDSYEQYF. Written as DNA, the CDR3 is TGTGCCAGCAGCGGCTCCGGGACGGACTCCTACGAGCAGTACTTC.

This clonotype was seen many times. V gene TRBV9 combines with J gene TRBJ2-1; 9 bases are a match to TRBD2. Germline V gene lookup returns CDR1 SGDLS and CDR2 YYNGEE. V dropped 4 bases and J dropped 2; count of bases not matched to a gene: 7. The CDR3 is 16 amino acids. Here the CDR3 reads CASSPRAGGPYNEQFF. In DNA, the CDR3 is TGTGCCAGCAGCCCAAGAGCGGGGGGCCCCTACAATGAGCAGTTCTTC.

This clonotype came up many times. V is TRBV12-3 or TRBV12-4 and J is TRBJ2-5; TRBD1 agrees at 10 bases. This CDR3 is built from 14 residues. The trim removed 6 bases at V and 5 bases at J, leaving 6 bases unmatched. The DNA for the CDR3 is TGTGCCAGCAGCCAGGACAGGGGGTCGGAGACCCAGTACTTC. Protein product: CASSQDRGSETQYF.

This clonotype appeared many times. The chain uses TRBV4-1 and TRBJ2-7, with 7 bases fitting TRBD1. The CDR3 has 15 amino acids. CDR1 is MGHRA and CDR2 is YSYEKL in the germline V gene. V dropped 1 base and J dropped 2; count of bases not matched to a gene: 5. The CDR3 region has the DNA TGCGCCAGCAGCCAAGTTCAGGGGGTTCCCTACGAGCAGTACTTC. This encodes CASSQVQGVPYEQYF.

This clonotype has more than one count but fewer than ten. This sequence joins TRBV6-2 or TRBV6-3 and TRBJ2-5; possible D gene TRBD1, 5 bases. CDR1 and CDR2 (germline): MNHEY, SVGEGT. This CDR3 region has 15 residues. V lost 6 bases and J 5 bases, leaving 19 bases between the germline ends. Here the CDR3 DNA reads TGTGCCAGCAGCCTTGAGGACAACACCGGGGAGACCCAGTACTTC. It yields the protein CASSLEDNTGETQYF.

Many counts were recorded for this clonotype. V and J are TRBV5-6 and TRBJ2-7, with 8 nucleotides matching TRBD2. The CDR3 extends over 13 amino acids. The germline gives CDR1 SGHDT, CDR2 YYEEEE. The CDR3 DNA follows: TGTGCCAGCAGCTTGAAAGGACTAGCAAAACTCGGAGTC. Translation gives CASSLKGLAKLGV.

This clonotype has a count of ten or more. This CDR3 reads CASGPARQGAGNEQYF. The DNA of the CDR3 is TGTGCCAGCGGTCCGGCCCGACAGGGTGCGGGCAACGAGCAGTACTTC. The genes are TRBV27 and TRBJ2-7, with 7 bases lining up with TRBD1. Germline values: CDR1 MNHEY, CDR2 SMNVEV (reference sequence). V gave up 8 bases and J gave up 5 bases; unmatched junction bases: 18. This CDR3 is built from 16 residues.

There are many counts of this clonotype. J is TRBJ2-1 and V is TRBV5-1, with unresolved D. The CDR3 contains 14 residues. Germline assignment: CDR1 SGHRS and CDR2 YFSETQ. V was trimmed by 0 bases and J by 7 bases, leaving 11 bases between them. The CDR3 DNA sequence: TGCGCCAGCAGCTTGGTAACCTTGTGGAATGAGCAGTTCTTC. This encodes CASSLVTLWNEQFF.

There are many counts of this clonotype. The junction departs from germline at one end; a sequencing error may be responsible. The chain recombines TRBV23-1 with TRBJ2-5; D perhaps matches TRBD2 (7 bases). TRBV23-1 is annotated as an ORF whose role is uncertain. The CDR3 runs to 13 residues. The CDR3 loop reads CAITGGHQGTQYF. In DNA form, the CDR3 reads TGCGCCATTACGGGGGGCCACCAAGGGACCCAGTACTTC.

The gene calls are TRBV10-3 and TRBJ2-2, with D tentatively TRBD1 or TRBD2 (5 bases each). V lost 8 bases, J lost 4 bases, and 14 bases lay in between. The CDR3 runs 14 residues. In germline, CDR1 is ENHRY, CDR2 SYGVKD. The CDR3 nucleotides are TGTGCCATCGGCCTGGGTGGGGGCACCGGGGAGCTGTTTTTT. As protein: CAIGLGGGTGELFF.

In this sample, this clonotype turned up a few times. The chain is built from TRBV4-3 and TRBJ2-2, with TRBD1 identical over 7 bases. This CDR3 is built from 15 residues. V shed 3 bases, J shed 5 bases, and the junction held 6 bases outside the gene matches. CDR1 is LGHNA and CDR2 is YSLEER in the germline V gene. In nucleotides, the CDR3 is TGCGCCAGCAGCCAGGCCGACAGGGTAACCGGGGAGCTGTTTTTT. Its translation: CASSQADRVTGELFF.

This clonotype has just a few counts. V gene TRBV6-2 or TRBV6-3 combines with J gene TRBJ2-1; maybe TRBD2 (6 bases). The germline V and J ends were trimmed by 7 bases and 10 bases, with 11 bases remaining between them. The CDR3 spans 11 residues. The germline CDR1 and CDR2 sequences are MNHEY and SVGEGT. CDR3 in amino acids: CASNGGVEQFF. CDR3 DNA: TGTGCCAGCAACGGGGGAGTCGAGCAGTTCTTC.